The clone carrying this T cell receptor (beta chain) was counted between two and nine times. Its antigen is still unknown. TCRdb reprocessed the reads via MiXCR and lists one record per CDR3 protein. The sample includes roughly 160,000 distinct CDR3 sequences, roughly 22% of them seen just once. The data belong to a study of T cell repertoires in cytomegalovirus infection. On the study more broadly: HLA-B-restricted CMV epitopes that are well studied, plus recently identified HLA-C-restricted ones, were used by the study. Points from the study as a whole: What dominated the ex vivo response were HLA-C-restricted CMV-specific TCR beta clonotypes.

Per germline, CDR1 SGHTA and CDR2 FQGNSA. V shed 5 bases, J shed 8 bases, and the junction held 5 bases outside the gene matches. The CDR3 contains 12 residues. The material sequenced was CD8+ T cells from cultured PBMCs, taken from culture after CMV antigen stimulation. The chain carries TRBV7-2 and TRBJ1-1; TRBD1 agrees at 7 bases. This clonotype originated in a human donor in good health (CMV status not recorded). Some clones in this sample may be carry-over from other donors' samples. The CDR3 loop reads CASSVRDSEAFF. CDR3 bases: TGTGCCAGCAGCGTACGGGACAGCGAAGCTTTCTTT. The full variable domain, in which reference TRBV7-2 and TRBJ1-1 provide the parts outside the CDR3, is GAGVSQSPSNKVTEKGKDVELRCDPISGHTALYWYRQSLGQGLEFLIYFQGNSAPDKSGLPSDRFSAERTGGSVSTLTIQRTQQEDSAVYLCASSVRDSEAFFGQGTRLTVV.